This TCR beta chain stems from a study of blood T cell repertoires in COVID-19 (dated by TCRdb to the early 2020s). Looking at the study overall: Collaborator samples came from the United States, Italy and Spain and covered acute and convalescent phases of COVID-19. The samples were drawn from two sources: the first 160 participants of the ongoing ImmuneRACE study, and 1,000 to 1,500 subjects contributed by 6 global collaborators. The material from the prospective study consisted of cDNA or gDNA derived from T cells, B-cell-depleted T cells, or PBMCs. Deeply sampled blood TCRbeta repertoires from subjects exposed to, actively infected with, or recovered from COVID-19 were included in the dataset. The sample metadata nearly always contained a de-identified subject ID, COVID-19 status, age in years and sex. HLA class I and class II types, where available, came from metadata supplied by the sample provider rather than from assay-based typing. A freely available public database, intended as a resource for researchers studying the immune response to SARS-CoV-2, is where the repertoires were released.

Whole blood was collected in K2EDTA tubes by collaborating institutions according to the institutions' own protocols. For TCRbeta analysis, collaborators shipped samples in one of three forms: frozen whole blood, isolated PBMCs, or DNA extracted from either of those sample types. Taken from cysteine to phenylalanine, the CDR3 has 15 residues. This entry keeps only the CDR3 DNA: 45 bases, framed from base 1. Reading the germline V gene (reference sequence) gives CDR1 SGHNT and CDR2 YYREEE. TCRbeta CDR3 regions were amplified from genomic DNA by means of the immunoSEQ Assay, a bias-controlled multiplex PCR. As for how the authors treated the data: The number of nucleated cells in each sample was estimated by amplification of reference gene primers within the assay. To quantify the absolute abundance of each unique TCRbeta CDR3 rearrangement, sequence reads were collapsed and filtered. For each sample, productive Simpson clonality was calculated as the square root of Simpson's diversity index across productive rearrangements. TCRdb stores this immuneACCESS table with in-frame sequences only. Part of the clones is absent; in the studies checked, under half of the shortfall reflects unresolved V genes, and no reason is known for the rest. V, J and clone size are taken as reported in that table, and D and trimming were inferred from the DNA itself. This sample holds 13,000 to 15,000 clones; roughly nine tenths were observed only once. The ten most abundant clones make up roughly 15% of the sample.

Summary of the overall study and its limitations: The quantity of clinical and demographic metadata differed by source and by participant and was supplied without curation.

About this clone: There is no known antigen for this receptor. A junction end diverges from the germline sequence, so it may reflect a read error.

This clonotype originated in a man aged 45 to 65 with active COVID-19. The sample comprised peripheral blood. The V and J genes are TRBV5-4 and TRBJ2-3; no D gene is confidently identified. The CDR3 region: CATSLRSPSTDTQYF. The DNA sequence follows: TGTGCCACCAGCTTGAGGAGTCCTAGCACAGATACGCAGTATTTT.